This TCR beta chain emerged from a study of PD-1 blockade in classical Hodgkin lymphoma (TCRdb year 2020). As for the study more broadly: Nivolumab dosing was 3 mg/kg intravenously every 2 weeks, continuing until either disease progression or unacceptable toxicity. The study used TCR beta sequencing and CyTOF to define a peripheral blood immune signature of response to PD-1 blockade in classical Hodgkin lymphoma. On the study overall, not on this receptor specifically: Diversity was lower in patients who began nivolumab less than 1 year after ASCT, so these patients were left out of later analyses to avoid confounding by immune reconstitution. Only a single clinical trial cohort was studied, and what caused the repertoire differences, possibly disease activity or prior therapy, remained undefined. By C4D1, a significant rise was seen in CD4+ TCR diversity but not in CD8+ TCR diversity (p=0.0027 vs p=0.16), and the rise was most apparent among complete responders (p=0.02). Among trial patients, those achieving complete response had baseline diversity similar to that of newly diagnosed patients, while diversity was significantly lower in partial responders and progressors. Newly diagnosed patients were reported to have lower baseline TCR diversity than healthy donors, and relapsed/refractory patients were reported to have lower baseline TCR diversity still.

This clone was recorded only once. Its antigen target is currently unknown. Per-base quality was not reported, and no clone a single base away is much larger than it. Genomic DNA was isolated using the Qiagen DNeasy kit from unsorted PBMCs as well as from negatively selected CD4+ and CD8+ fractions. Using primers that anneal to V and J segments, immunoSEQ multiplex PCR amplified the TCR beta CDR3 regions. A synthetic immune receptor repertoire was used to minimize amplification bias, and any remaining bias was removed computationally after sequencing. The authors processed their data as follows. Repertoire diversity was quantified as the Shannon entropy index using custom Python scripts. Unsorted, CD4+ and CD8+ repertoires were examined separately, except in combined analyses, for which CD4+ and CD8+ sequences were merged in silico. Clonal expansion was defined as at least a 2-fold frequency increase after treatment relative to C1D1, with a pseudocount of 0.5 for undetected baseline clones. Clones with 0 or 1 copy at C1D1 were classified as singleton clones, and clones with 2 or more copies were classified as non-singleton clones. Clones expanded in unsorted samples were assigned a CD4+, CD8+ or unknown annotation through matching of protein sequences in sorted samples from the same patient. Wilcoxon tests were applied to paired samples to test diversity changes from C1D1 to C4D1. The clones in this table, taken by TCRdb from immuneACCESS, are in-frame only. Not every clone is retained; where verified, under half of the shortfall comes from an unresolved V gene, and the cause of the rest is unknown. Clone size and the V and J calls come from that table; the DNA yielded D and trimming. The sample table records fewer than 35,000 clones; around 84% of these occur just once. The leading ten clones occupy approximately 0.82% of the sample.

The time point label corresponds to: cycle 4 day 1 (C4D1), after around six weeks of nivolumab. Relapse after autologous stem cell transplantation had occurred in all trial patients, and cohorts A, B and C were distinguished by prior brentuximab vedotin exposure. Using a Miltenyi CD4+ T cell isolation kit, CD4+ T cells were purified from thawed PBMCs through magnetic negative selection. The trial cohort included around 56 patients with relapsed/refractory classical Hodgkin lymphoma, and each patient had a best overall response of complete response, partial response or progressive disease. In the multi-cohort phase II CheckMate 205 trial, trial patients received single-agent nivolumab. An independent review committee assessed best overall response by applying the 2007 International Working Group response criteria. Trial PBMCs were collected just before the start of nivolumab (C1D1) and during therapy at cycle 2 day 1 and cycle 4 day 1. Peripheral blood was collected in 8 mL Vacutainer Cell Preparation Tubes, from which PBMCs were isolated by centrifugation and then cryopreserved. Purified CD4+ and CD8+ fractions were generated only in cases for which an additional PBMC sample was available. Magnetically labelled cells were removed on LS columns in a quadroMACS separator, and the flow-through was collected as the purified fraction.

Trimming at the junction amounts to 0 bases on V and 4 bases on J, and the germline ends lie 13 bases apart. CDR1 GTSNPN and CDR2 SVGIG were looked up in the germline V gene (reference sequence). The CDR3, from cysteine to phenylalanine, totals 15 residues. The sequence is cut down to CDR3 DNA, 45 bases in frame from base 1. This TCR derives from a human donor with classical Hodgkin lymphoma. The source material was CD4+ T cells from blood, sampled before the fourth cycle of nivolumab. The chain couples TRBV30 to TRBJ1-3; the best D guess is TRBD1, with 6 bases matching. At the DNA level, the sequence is TGTGCCTGGAGTGTATTCAGGGGAGGAGGAAACACCATATATTTT. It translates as CAWSVFRGGGNTIYF.